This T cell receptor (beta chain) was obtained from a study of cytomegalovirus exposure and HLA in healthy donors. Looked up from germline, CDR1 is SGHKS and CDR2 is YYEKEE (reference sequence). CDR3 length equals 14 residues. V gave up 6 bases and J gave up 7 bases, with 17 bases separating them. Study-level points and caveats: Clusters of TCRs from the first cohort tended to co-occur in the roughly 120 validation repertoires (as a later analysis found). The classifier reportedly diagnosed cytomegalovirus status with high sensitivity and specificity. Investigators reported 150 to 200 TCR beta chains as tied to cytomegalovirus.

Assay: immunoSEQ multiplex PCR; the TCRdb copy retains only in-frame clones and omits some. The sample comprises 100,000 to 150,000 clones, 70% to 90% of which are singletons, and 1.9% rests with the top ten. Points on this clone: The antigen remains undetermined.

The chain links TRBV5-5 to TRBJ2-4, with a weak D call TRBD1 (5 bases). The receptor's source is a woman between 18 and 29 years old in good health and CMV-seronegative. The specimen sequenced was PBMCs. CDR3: CASNIGQGRNIQYF. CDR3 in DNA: TGTGCCAGCAACATTGGGCAGGGCCGGAACATTCAGTACTTC.